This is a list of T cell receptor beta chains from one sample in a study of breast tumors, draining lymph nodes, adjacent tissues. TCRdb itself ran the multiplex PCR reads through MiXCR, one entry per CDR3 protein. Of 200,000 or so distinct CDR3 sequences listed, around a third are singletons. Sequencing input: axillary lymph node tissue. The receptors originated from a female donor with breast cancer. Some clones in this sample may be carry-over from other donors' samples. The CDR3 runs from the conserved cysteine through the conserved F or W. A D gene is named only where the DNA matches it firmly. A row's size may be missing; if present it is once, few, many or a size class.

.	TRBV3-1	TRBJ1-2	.	CASSRGRGSYTF	TGTGCCAGCAGCCGAGGCAGGGGAAGCTATACCTTC
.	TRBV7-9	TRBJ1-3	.	CASSGHRDIGNTIYF	TGTGCCAGCAGCGGGCACCGGGACATTGGAAACACCATATATTTT
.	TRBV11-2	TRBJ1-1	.	CASSPKRSPEAFF	TGTGCCAGCAGCCCCAAAAGGAGTCCTGAAGCTTTCTTT
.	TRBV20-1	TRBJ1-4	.	CSARSSGTGSEKLFF	TGCAGTGCTAGGAGTTCCGGGACTGGTAGTGAAAAACTGTTTTTT
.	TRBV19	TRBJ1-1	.	CASSPLTGNTEAFF	TGTGCCAGTAGTCCTCTGACAGGGAACACTGAAGCTTTCTTT
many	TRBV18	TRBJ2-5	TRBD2	CASSPNTSVGETQYF	TGTGCCAGCTCACCAAATACTAGCGTGGGCGAGACCCAGTACTTC
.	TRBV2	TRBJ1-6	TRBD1	CASSELDRGTSPLHF	TGTGCCAGCAGTGAATTGGACAGGGGAACTTCACCCCTCCACTTT
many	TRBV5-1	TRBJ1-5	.	CASSLYSNQPQHF	TGCGCCAGCAGCCTCTATAGCAATCAGCCCCAGCATTTT
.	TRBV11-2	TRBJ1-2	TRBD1	CASSSPPGGDYYGYTF	TGTGCCAGCAGCAGCCCCCCAGGGGGCGACTACTATGGCTACACCTTC
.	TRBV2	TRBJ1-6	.	CACSYDSSRDGNSPLHF	TGTGCCTGCAGTTACGACAGCAGCCGGGACGGTAATTCACCCCTCCACTTT
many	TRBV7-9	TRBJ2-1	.	CASSFGQGSNEQFF	TGTGCCAGCAGCTTTGGGCAGGGAAGCAATGAGCAGTTCTTC
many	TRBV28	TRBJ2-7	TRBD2	CASKPGLGSYEQYF	TGTGCCAGCAAACCGGGACTAGGCTCCTACGAGCAGTACTTC
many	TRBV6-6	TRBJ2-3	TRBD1	CASSPGTGLTDTQYF	TGTGCCAGCAGCCCCGGGACAGGGCTCACAGATACGCAGTATTTT
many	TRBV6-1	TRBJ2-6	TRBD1	CASTKAGTGTGANVLTF	TGTGCCAGCACCAAAGCCGGGACAGGGACCGGGGCCAACGTCCTGACTTTC
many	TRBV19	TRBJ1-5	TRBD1	CAHPGGRGNQPQHF	TGTGCCCACCCAGGGGGCCGGGGCAATCAGCCCCAGCATTTT
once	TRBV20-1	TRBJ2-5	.	CSAIPPGSGAKETQYF	TGCAGTGCCATCCCGCCGGGCTCTGGGGCCAAAGAGACCCAGTACTTC
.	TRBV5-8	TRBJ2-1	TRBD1	CASSFQGAHTNEQFF	TGTGCCAGCAGCTTTCAGGGGGCCCATACAAATGAGCAGTTCTTC